Each of the 10 T cell receptor beta chains below was sequenced from the same sample in a study of cytomegalovirus exposure and HLA in healthy donors. With 60 Vbeta and 13 Jbeta primers, the PCR was carried out. Only in-frame clones appear in the TCRdb table, and some are missing; sequencing was by immunoSEQ multiplex PCR. The sample shows 95,000 to 100,000 clones, under 80% of them seen only once. Input material: PBMCs. These receptors were collected from a man aged 35 to 55 in good health and CMV-seronegative.

This clone has just a few counts. The chain joins TRBV19 to TRBJ1-5; D is possibly TRBD1 (6 bases). The CDR3 covers 16 residues. The V end lost 5 bases, the J end lost 3 bases, and 17 bases lay between the germline ends. Germline lookup yields CDR1 LNHDA and CDR2 SQIVND (reference sequence). CDR3 amino acids: CASSSTGIRNNQPQHF. CDR3 DNA sequence: TGTGCCAGTAGTTCAACAGGGATTCGGAACAATCAGCCCCAGCATTTT. The full variable domain, with the rest looked up from reference TRBV19 and TRBJ1-5, is DGGITQSPKYLFRKEGQNVTLSCEQNLNHDAMYWYRQDPGQGLRLIYYSQIVNDFQKGDIAEGYSVSREKKESFPLTVTSAQKNPTAFYLCASSSTGIRNNQPQHFGDGTRLSIL.

The chain has TRBV7-2 and TRBJ2-2; D is possibly TRBD1 (5 bases). CDR1 SGHTA and CDR2 FQGNSA come from the germline V gene. The V and J ends lost 1 base and 6 bases respectively, with 12 bases between them. The CDR3 runs to 15 residues. The DNA of the CDR3 is TGTGCCAGCAGCTTAGGTCTGGGGCCGTCCGGGGAGCTGTTTTTT. Its translation: CASSLGLGPSGELFF. The full variable domain, with the rest looked up from reference TRBV7-2 and TRBJ2-2, is GAGVSQSPSNKVTEKGKDVELRCDPISGHTALYWYRQSLGQGLEFLIYFQGNSAPDKSGLPSDRFSAERTGGSVSTLTIQRTQQEDSAVYLCASSLGLGPSGELFFGEGSRLTVL.

This chain joins TRBV5-6 and TRBJ1-6; TRBD1 might be the D (5 bases). The CDR3 is 16 amino acids. Germline V CDR1 and CDR2: SGHDT, YYEEEE. V lost 5 bases and J lost 0, with 12 bases in between. This CDR3 reads CASRSTESSYNSPLHF. For the CDR3, the DNA is TGTGCCAGCAGGTCGACAGAGAGCTCCTATAATTCACCCCTCCACTTT.

The rearrangement links TRBV5-1 to TRBJ2-7; tentative D call: TRBD2 (6 bases). V was clipped by 4 bases and J by 3 bases, with 17 bases between them. The CDR3 runs to 15 residues. Germline-derived CDR1 and CDR2 are SGHRS and YFSETQ. The CDR3 bases are TGCGCCAGCAGCGTGGAGGGTGGACAATACTACGAGCAGTACTTC. It specifies CASSVEGGQYYEQYF.

The gene calls are TRBV11-2 and TRBJ2-3; TRBD2 matches 9 bases. Losses at the gene ends were 2 bases for V and 5 bases for J; bases not matched to a gene: 5. CDR3 length: 15 amino acids. The germline gives CDR1 SGHAT, CDR2 FQNNGV. This CDR3 reads CASSLLAGFKDTQYF. The CDR3 DNA reads as TGTGCCAGCAGCTTACTAGCGGGGTTTAAAGATACGCAGTATTTT. Full variable domain (outside the CDR3, taken from reference TRBV11-2 and TRBJ2-3): EAGVAQSPRYKIIEKRQSVAFWCNPISGHATLYWYQQILGQGPKLLIQFQNNGVVDDSQLPKDRFSAERLKGVDSTLKIQPAKLEDSAVYLCASSLLAGFKDTQYFGPGTRLTVL.

The genes are TRBV11-3 and TRBJ2-2, with TRBD1 matching over 7 bases. With V trimmed by 2 bases and J by 7 bases, 4 bases remained unmatched. In germline, CDR1 is SGHNT, CDR2 YENEEA. This CDR3 is 14 amino acids long. The CDR3 DNA reads as TGTGCCAGCAGCTTAACAGGGGCGGGCGGGGAGCTGTTTTTT. This codes for CASSLTGAGGELFF.

The CDR3 reads CATRKGSGETQYF. CDR3 coding DNA: TGTGCCACCCGAAAGGGGTCTGGGGAGACCCAGTACTTC. The rearrangement joins TRBV6-5 to TRBJ2-5, with a weak D call TRBD1 (5 bases). Germline V lookup: CDR1 MNHEY, CDR2 SVGAGI. V lost 10 bases, J lost 5 bases, and 17 bases lay in between. This CDR3 contains 13 residues.

The chain carries TRBV28 and TRBJ1-2; 8 nucleotides line up with TRBD1. Trimming cost V 4 bases and J 8 bases; bases outside gene matches: 12. Germline V gene data show CDR1 as MDHEN and CDR2 as SYDVKM. This CDR3 has 15 amino acids. CDR3 in amino acids: CASSYPRTGTEGYTF. The CDR3 nucleotides are TGTGCCAGCAGTTATCCCCGGACAGGGACTGAAGGCTACACCTTC.

The CDR3 sequence: CAISPGGELFF. DNA for the CDR3: TGTGCCATCAGTCCGGGCGGGGAGCTGTTTTTT. This chain links TRBV10-3 with TRBJ2-2; no definite D call. This CDR3 is 11 amino acids long. The germline CDR1 and CDR2 sequences are ENHRY and SYGVKD. V lost 5 bases and J 7 bases, leaving 5 bases between the germline ends.

The chain employs TRBV6-1 and TRBJ2-7; the D gene is possibly TRBD1 (6 bases). The V and J ends lost 6 bases and 4 bases respectively, with 13 bases between them. The CDR3 is 13 residues long. Germline loops: CDR1 MNHNS, CDR2 SASEGT. In DNA, the CDR3 is TGTGCCAGCAGCGCTAAACAGGGATACGAGCAGTACGTC. The encoded protein is CASSAKQGYEQYV.